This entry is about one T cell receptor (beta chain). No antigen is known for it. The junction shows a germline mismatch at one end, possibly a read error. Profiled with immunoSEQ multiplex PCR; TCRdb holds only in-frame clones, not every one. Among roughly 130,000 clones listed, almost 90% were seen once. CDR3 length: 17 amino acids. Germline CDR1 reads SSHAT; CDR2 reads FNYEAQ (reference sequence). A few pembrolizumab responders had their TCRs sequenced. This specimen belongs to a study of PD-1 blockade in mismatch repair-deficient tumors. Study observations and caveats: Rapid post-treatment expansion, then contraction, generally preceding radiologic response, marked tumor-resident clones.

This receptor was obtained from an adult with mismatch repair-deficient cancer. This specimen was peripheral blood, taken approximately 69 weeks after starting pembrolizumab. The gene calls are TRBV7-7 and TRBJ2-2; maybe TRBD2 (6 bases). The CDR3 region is CASSPKRGGENTGELFF. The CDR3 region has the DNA TGTGCTAGCAGCCCAAAGAGGGGCGGGGAGAACACCGGGGAGCTGTTTTTT.